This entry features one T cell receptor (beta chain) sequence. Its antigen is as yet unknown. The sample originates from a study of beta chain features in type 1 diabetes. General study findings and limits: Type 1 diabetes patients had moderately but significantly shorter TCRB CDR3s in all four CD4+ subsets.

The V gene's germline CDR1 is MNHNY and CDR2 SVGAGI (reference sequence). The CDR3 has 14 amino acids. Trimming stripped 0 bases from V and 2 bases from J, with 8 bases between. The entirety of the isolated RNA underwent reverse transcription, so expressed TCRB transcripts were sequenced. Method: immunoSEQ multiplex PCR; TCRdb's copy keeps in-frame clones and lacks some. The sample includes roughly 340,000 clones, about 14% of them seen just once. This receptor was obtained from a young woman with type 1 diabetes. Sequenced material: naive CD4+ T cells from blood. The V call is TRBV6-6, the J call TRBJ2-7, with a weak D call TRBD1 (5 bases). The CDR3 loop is CASSYSYRTYEQYV. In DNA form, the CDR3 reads TGTGCCAGCAGTTACTCGTACAGGACCTACGAGCAGTACGTC.